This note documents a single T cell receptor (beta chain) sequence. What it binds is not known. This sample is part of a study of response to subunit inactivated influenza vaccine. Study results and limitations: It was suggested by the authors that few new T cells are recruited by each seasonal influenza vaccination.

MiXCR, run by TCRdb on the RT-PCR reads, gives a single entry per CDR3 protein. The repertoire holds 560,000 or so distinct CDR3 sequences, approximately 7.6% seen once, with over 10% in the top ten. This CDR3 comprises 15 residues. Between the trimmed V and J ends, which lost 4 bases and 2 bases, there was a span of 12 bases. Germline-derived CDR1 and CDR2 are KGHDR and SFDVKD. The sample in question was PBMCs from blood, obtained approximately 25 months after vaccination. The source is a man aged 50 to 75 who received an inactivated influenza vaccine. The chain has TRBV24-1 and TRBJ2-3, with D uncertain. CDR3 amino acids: CATSDHRTYTDTQYF. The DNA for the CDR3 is TGTGCCACCAGTGACCATCGGACGTACACAGATACGCAGTATTTT.